What follows describes a single T cell receptor beta chain. The data were produced by immunoSEQ multiplex PCR, yet TCRdb's version contains in-frame clones alone and is incomplete. The repertoire consists of some 30,000 clones, with around 80% occurring once and the leading ten covering 5.5% to 8%. Time point reported: recipient sample about 28 days before transplant, after cytoreduction. These data are taken from a study of T cell clonotyping in hematopoietic cell transplantation. V was cut by 0 bases and J by 1 base, with 9 bases left in between. The CDR3 is 15 amino acids. The chain carries TRBV23-1 and TRBJ2-5; no clear D. TRBV23-1 carries the ORF label, with uncertain function. The sequences come from peripheral blood mononuclear cells, collected before stem cell transplant. The TCR was taken from a woman aged 30 to 39 with chronic myeloid leukemia. Some clones in this sample may be carry-over from other donors' samples. In nucleotides, the CDR3 is TGCGCCAGCAGTCAATCGAGAGCAAGCCAAGAGACCCAGTACTTC. Its protein is CASSQSRASQETQYF.